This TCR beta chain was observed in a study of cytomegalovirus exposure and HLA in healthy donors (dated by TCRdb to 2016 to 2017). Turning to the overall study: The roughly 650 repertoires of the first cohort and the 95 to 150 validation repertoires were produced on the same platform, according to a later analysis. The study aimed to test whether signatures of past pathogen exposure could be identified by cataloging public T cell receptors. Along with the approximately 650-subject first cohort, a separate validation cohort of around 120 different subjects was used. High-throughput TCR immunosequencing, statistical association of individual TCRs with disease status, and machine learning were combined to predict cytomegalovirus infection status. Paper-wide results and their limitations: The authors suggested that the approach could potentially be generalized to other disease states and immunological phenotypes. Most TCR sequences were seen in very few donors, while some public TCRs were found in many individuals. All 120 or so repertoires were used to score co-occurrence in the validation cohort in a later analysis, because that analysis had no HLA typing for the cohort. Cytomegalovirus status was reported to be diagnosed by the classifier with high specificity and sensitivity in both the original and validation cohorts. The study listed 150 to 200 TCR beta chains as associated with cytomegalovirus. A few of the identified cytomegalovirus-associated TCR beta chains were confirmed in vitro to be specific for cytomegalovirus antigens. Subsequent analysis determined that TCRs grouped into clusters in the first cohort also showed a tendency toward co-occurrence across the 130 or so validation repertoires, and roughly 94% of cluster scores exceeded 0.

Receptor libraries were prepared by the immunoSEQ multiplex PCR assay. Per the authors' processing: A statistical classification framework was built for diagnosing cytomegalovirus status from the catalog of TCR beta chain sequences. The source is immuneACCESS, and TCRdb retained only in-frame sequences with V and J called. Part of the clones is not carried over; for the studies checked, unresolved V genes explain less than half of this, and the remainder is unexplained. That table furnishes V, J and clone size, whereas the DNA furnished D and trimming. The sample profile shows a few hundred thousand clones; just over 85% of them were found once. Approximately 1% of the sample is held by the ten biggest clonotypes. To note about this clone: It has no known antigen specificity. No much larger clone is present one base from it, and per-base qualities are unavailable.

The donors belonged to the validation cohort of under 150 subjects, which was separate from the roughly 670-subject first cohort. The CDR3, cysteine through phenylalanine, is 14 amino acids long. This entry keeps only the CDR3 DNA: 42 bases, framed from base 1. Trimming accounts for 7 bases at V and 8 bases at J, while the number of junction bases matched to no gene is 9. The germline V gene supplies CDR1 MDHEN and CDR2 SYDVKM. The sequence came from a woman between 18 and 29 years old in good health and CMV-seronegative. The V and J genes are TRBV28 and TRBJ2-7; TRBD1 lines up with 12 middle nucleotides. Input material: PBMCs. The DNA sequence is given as TGTGCCAGCATCGGGGGACAGGGGGCGGTTAAGCAGTACTTC. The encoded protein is CASIGGQGAVKQYF.